The rows below give T cell receptor beta chains drawn from one sample of a study of beta chain features in type 1 diabetes. TCRdb's copy holds only in-frame clones and misses some; the assay was immunoSEQ multiplex PCR. Counted here are about 16,000 clones, roughly 72% occurring once; the ten biggest clones make up 0.79%. What was sequenced was stem cell memory CD4+ T cells from blood. Receptors originate from a man in his thirties or forties with type 1 diabetes. The CDR3 runs from the conserved cysteine through the conserved F or W. Expanded clones get a size class; other rows say once, few or many, or leave the size out.

clone_size v_call cdr3_aa
NA TRBV9 CASSLTRGQSHEQYF
NA TRBV5-1 CASSPRLAGNNEQFF
NA TRBV9 CASSPMTGGVTGELFF
NA TRBV5-5 CASSLTSGAETQYF
NA TRBV11-2 CTSGGSCGTDTQYF
few TRBV7-9 CASSWQGLADEQYF
NA TRBV21-1 CASSPPRGTGANVLTF
NA TRBV5-5 CASSWTGKAFF
few TRBV18 CASSPGREDTQYF
once TRBV11-2 CASSPDSYEQYF
NA TRBV5-1 CASSSDGGISYNEQFF
few TRBV5-1 CASSLYGQNTGELFF
NA TRBV18 CASSRTVGYGTEAFF
NA TRBV7-2 CASSLNGQGAYQPQHF
few TRBV27 CASSLSSSGQPQHF
NA TRBV5-4 CASSLGTRATDTQYF
NA TRBV4-2 CASSPAGNTEAFF
NA TRBV19 CASSDRNNQPQHF
NA TRBV7-3 CASSLRGQGDTEAFF
NA TRBV28 CASSPTGYGSYEQYF
NA TRBV5-6 CASSLMIAGGPRDTEQFF
NA TRBV7-2 CASSLDVPGEAFF
few TRBV11-2 CASSLGLNQPQHF
NA TRBV7-2 CASSWTGDTEAFF
NA TRBV7-9 CASSPPGTLAYEQYF
NA TRBV7-8 CASSLVASGGNTDTQYF
few TRBV30 CAWSLTGYGAFF
NA TRBV19 CASSTRDRVYNEQFF
few TRBV9 CASSPRTGDTQYF
NA TRBV7-8 CASSRRGGQGGTQYF
NA TRBV6-6 CASNPGTSFQDEQFF
once TRBV2 CATSRDRVAEQYF
once TRBV7-9 CASSLSQGASYNSPLHF
once TRBV11-2 CASSFLAGGQETQYF
few TRBV7-9 CASAPRGVMAEQYF
NA TRBV9 CANSPWESAIIQYF